The entry below gives a single T cell receptor (beta chain) sequence along with its context. The junction departs from the called germline gene at one end, perhaps through a read error. The CDR3 covers 13 residues. Germline assignment: CDR1 SQVTM and CDR2 ANQGSEA. These data are taken from a study of cytomegalovirus exposure and HLA in healthy donors. 60 Vbeta and 13 Jbeta primers were used in PCR. TCRdb's table, derived via immunoSEQ multiplex PCR, lists solely in-frame clones and lacks some. Among 100,000 to 150,000 clones listed, 60% to 75% were seen once. V is TRBV29-1 and J is TRBJ2-5, with D possibly being TRBD2 (6 bases). The J call may be wrong; the DNA end is better matched by TRBJ2-7. This receptor was obtained from a woman aged 50 to 60 in good health and CMV-seropositive. Sequenced material: PBMCs. CDR3 sequence reads: CSVEGLMRDEQYF. The DNA of the CDR3 is TGCAGCGTCGAAGGACTAATGCGTGACGAGCAGTACTTC.